A single sample is the source of the 2 T cell receptor beta chains below, sequenced in a study of cytomegalovirus exposure and HLA in healthy donors. Sequencing was performed with immunoSEQ multiplex PCR; in TCRdb, only in-frame clones are kept and a portion is missing. The table includes more than 250,000 clones, roughly 88% detected once. The sequencing sample was made of PBMCs. The source is a woman in her late teens or twenties in good health and CMV-seronegative.

The chain joins TRBV6-5 to TRBJ2-7; a possible D gene is TRBD2 (6 bases). Trimming removed 10 bases from V and 3 bases from J, with 19 bases in between. Germline lookup yields CDR1 MNHEY and CDR2 SVGAGI. The CDR3 loop spans 14 amino acids. CDR3 region: CATGDPTQNYEQYF. CDR3 coding DNA: TGTGCCACGGGGGATCCGACTCAAAACTACGAGCAGTACTTC.

The chain is built from TRBV11-2 and TRBJ2-7, with 9 bases fitting TRBD2. Germline assignment: CDR1 SGHAT and CDR2 FQNNGV. V shed 3 bases, J shed 2 bases, and the junction held 2 bases outside the gene matches. This CDR3 contains 14 residues. CDR3 residues: CASSFSGSAYEQYF. The CDR3 nucleotides read TGTGCCAGCAGCTTTAGCGGGAGTGCCTACGAGCAGTACTTC.